These T cell receptor beta chains were read from a single sample in a study of blood T cell repertoires in COVID-19. Sequencing used immunoSEQ multiplex PCR; TCRdb keeps in-frame clones, though not all of them. The sample records some 300,000 clones, roughly 89% being singletons. The specimen was PBMCs or T cells enriched from blood (not recorded which). Source of these receptors: a woman aged 50 to 60 who had been exposed to COVID-19. CDR3s include the opening cysteine and the closing phenylalanine or tryptophan. The order of the fields is V gene, J gene, D gene, clone size, CDR3 length, CDR3 protein, CDR3 DNA. A D gene is named only where the DNA matches it firmly. Some rows have no size entry. The others give once, few or many, or a class for an expanded clone.

TRBV18,TRBJ1-3,-,-,16,CASSPLSGYSGNTIYF,TGTGCCAGCTCACCACTATCGGGGTACTCTGGAAACACCATATATTTT
TRBV7-2,TRBJ2-7,-,once,14,CASSLVLFSYEQYF,TGTGCCAGCAGCTTAGTTCTGTTTTCCTACGAGCAGTACTTC
TRBV5-1,TRBJ2-7,-,-,13,CASSFGQIYEQYF,TGCGCCAGCAGCTTCGGACAGATCTACGAGCAGTACTTC
TRBV29-1,TRBJ1-1,-,-,13,CSSLGGMNTEAFF,TGCAGCTCCCTGGGGGGGATGAACACTGAAGCTTTCTTT
TRBV3-1/TRBV3-2,TRBJ1-6,-,-,17,CASSLGTAGAYNSPLHF,TGTGCCAGCAGCCTCGGGACGGCGGGGGCCTATAATTCACCCCTCCACTTT
TRBV30,TRBJ1-5,-,-,14,CAWSYGGGNQPQHF,TGTGCCTGGAGTTACGGGGGGGGCAATCAGCCCCAGCATTTT
TRBV12-3/TRBV12-4,TRBJ2-7,TRBD2,-,13,CASSLARGGEQYF,TGTGCCAGCAGTTTAGCGCGCGGGGGCGAGCAGTACTTC
TRBV19,TRBJ2-5,TRBD2,-,14,CASTGASGGETQYF,TGTGCCAGTACGGGGGCTAGCGGGGGAGAGACCCAGTACTTC
TRBV6-1,TRBJ2-7,TRBD1,-,16,CASSDPPGQRPYEQYF,TGTGCCAGCAGTGACCCACCGGGACAGAGACCCTACGAGCAGTACTTC
TRBV5-1,TRBJ1-6,-,-,18,CASSTRDTRNSYNSPLHF,TGCGCCAGCAGCACCCGGGACACCAGGAACTCCTATAATTCACCCCTCCACTTT